This T cell receptor beta chain was retrieved from a study of spatial heterogeneity in lung cancer. About the study: More beta-chain than alpha-chain sequences were consistently detected.

Every individual TCR cDNA molecule carried its own unique molecular identifier, which allowed correction of PCR and sequencing errors. TCRdb called the 5' RACE reads again in MiXCR, with one record for every CDR3 protein. The sample consists of 39,000 or so distinct CDR3 sequences, roughly 7.4% of them appearing once. The CDR3 sequence is 13 residues long. In germline, CDR1 is SGHAT, CDR2 FQNNGV. Worth noting for this clonotype: One end of the junction fails to match germline, which may point to a read error.

This sample's time point: sample taken at primary tumor resection. Samples came from roughly 75 TRACERx patients with untreated early-stage lung cancer. Unsorted whole RNA of tumor, nontumor lung or frozen PBMC was sequenced. This chain uses TRBV11-2 with TRBJ2-1; D unresolved. Here the sequenced sample was PBMCs, taken at surgery. This TCR was sampled from a male donor with early-stage non-small cell lung cancer. Here the CDR3 reads CASSLSSYNELFF. As DNA, the CDR3 is TGTGCCAGCAGCCTCTCTAGTTACAATGAGCTGTTCTTC.